A single sample is the source of the 29 T cell receptor beta chains below, sequenced in a study of blood T cell repertoires in COVID-19. Sequencing was performed with immunoSEQ multiplex PCR; in TCRdb, only in-frame clones are kept and a portion is missing. The repertoire holds 95,000 to 150,000 clones, with 87% as singletons. Sequences were obtained from peripheral blood. The receptors here all came from a woman aged 70 to 79 with acute or convalescent COVID-19.

This sequence joins TRBV10-3 and TRBJ2-2; D gene uncertain. V was pared by 4 bases and J by 1 base, with 10 bases between. The CDR3 spans 15 residues. Germline CDR1 is ENHRY and CDR2 is SYGVKD. The CDR3 loop reads CAISVAQVNTGELFF. The DNA of the CDR3 is TGTGCCATCAGTGTGGCGCAGGTGAACACCGGGGAGCTGTTTTTT.

The chain recombines TRBV6-5 with TRBJ1-5; TRBD1 agrees at 9 bases. The V gene's germline CDR1 is MNHEY and CDR2 SVGAGI. J lost 4 bases, V lost 0 bases, and 4 bases had no gene match. The CDR3 covers 16 residues. The CDR3 DNA reads TGTGCCAGCAGTTACTCGGGACAGGGTATTAATCAGCCCCAGCATTTT. The encoded protein is CASSYSGQGINQPQHF.

V gene TRBV5-1 combines with J gene TRBJ1-3; 7 nucleotides match TRBD1. V lost 3 bases and J lost 4; bases outside the gene matches: 4. This CDR3 has 14 residues. Germline CDR1 is SGHRS and CDR2 is YFSETQ. The CDR3 sequence is CASSSTGRGNTIYF. The CDR3 region has the DNA TGCGCCAGCAGCTCGACAGGGCGCGGAAACACCATATATTTT.

Only a few counts were recorded for this clone. CDR3 amino acids: CASSLRGPTDTQYF. Written as DNA, the CDR3 is TGTGCCAGCAGCTTAAGAGGGCCCACAGATACGCAGTATTTT. V is TRBV5-4 and J is TRBJ2-3, with D tentatively TRBD2 (5 bases). Germline V lookup: CDR1 SGHNT, CDR2 YYREEE (reference sequence). The CDR3 sequence is 14 residues long. Trimming left V 2 bases short and J 2 bases short, with 9 bases between. The whole variable domain, filled in from reference TRBV5-4 and TRBJ2-3, reads ETGVTQSPTHLIKTRGQQVTLRCSSQSGHNTVSWYQQALGQGPQFIFQYYREEENGRGNFPPRFSGLQFPNYSSELNVNALELDDSALYLCASSLRGPTDTQYFGPGTRLTVL.

This chain links TRBV19 with TRBJ1-1; weak D call: TRBD1 (5 bases). Germline V CDR1 and CDR2: LNHDA, SQIVND (reference sequence). V lost 6 bases, J lost 6 bases, and 14 bases lay in between. There are 13 residues in the CDR3. The CDR3 protein is CASRQENFSEAFF. The CDR3 DNA sequence: TGTGCCAGTAGACAGGAAAACTTTTCTGAAGCTTTCTTT.

This chain joins TRBV28 and TRBJ2-3; tentatively, D is TRBD1 (5 bases). Germline CDR1 is MDHEN and CDR2 is SYDVKM. Deletions cut 4 bases from V and 4 bases from J, with 12 bases between. The CDR3 is 14 amino acids. The chain's CDR3 is CASSSDSVSDTQYF. CDR3 DNA sequence: TGTGCCAGCAGTTCCGACAGTGTCTCAGATACGCAGTATTTT.

This chain joins TRBV6-5 and TRBJ2-2, with D possibly being TRBD1 (6 bases). V was clipped by 6 bases and J by 1 base, with 9 bases between them. Germline CDR1 MNHEY, CDR2 SVGAGI. The CDR3 has 14 amino acids. In DNA, the CDR3 is TGTGCCAGCAGCCCGGGACAGAACACCGGGGAGCTGTTTTTT. Its protein product is CASSPGQNTGELFF.

In the case of this clone: This CDR3 is also generated by other DNA sequences in the sample. CDR3 in amino acids: CATSDSRGSGNTIYF. DNA of the CDR3: TGTGCCACCAGTGATTCTAGGGGGTCAGGAAACACCATATATTTT. The chain recombines TRBV24-1 with TRBJ1-3, with D possibly being TRBD1 (6 bases). The CDR3 totals 15 residues. Trimming shortened V by 2 bases and J by 4 bases, and 11 bases separated the two germline ends. Germline V CDR1 and CDR2: KGHDR, SFDVKD.

As regards this clone: Since a much larger clone is just one base distant, this may be a read error. This chain uses TRBV11-3 with TRBJ1-1; a weak D match, TRBD1 (6 bases). From germline, CDR1 is SGHNT and CDR2 YENEEA. The length of the CDR3 is 13 residues. The CDR3 DNA sequence: TGTCCCCGCAGCCGGGGGGGGGCTACTGAAGCTTTCTTT. This gives the protein CPRSRGGATEAFF.

The chain uses TRBV7-3 and TRBJ2-5, with 7 bases that match TRBD2. V was clipped by 3 bases and J by 0 bases; unmatched bases: 4. In germline, CDR1 is SGHTA, CDR2 FQGTGA. CDR3 length: 15 residues. As DNA, the CDR3 is TGTGCCAGCAGCTTCGAAGCGGGGAACCAAGAGACCCAGTACTTC. It yields the protein CASSFEAGNQETQYF.

The chain employs TRBV4-1 and TRBJ1-4; 9 positions agree with TRBD1. From germline, CDR1 is MGHRA and CDR2 YSYEKL. The trim removed 4 bases at V and 7 bases at J, leaving 4 bases unmatched. This CDR3 is 14 amino acids long. CDR3 protein: CASSPGTGTEKLFF. For the CDR3, the DNA is TGCGCCAGCAGCCCCGGGACAGGGACTGAAAAACTGTTTTTT.

CDR3 sequence reads: CASTQGAYGNTIYF. The CDR3 DNA is TGTGCCAGCACACAGGGGGCTTATGGAAACACCATATATTTT. The V gene is TRBV7-9, the J gene TRBJ1-3; 9 positions match TRBD1. V was pared by 7 bases and J by 3 bases, with 4 bases of the junction left unmatched. The CDR3 spans 14 residues. Germline loops: CDR1 SEHNR, CDR2 FQNEAQ (reference sequence).

This clone was counted once. As DNA, the CDR3 is TGTGCCAGCACGACTCGGGACAAGGGAAGATCTGAGCAGTTCTTC. Residues: CASTTRDKGRSEQFF. This rearrangement joins TRBV11-3 to TRBJ2-1; D perhaps matches TRBD1 (6 bases). The CDR3 sequence is 15 residues long. Per the germline V gene, CDR1 is SGHNT and CDR2 is YENEEA. V lost 7 bases and J lost 9, with 22 bases in between. The entire variable domain, with the rest obtained from reference TRBV11-3 and TRBJ2-1, is as follows: EAGVVQSPRYKIIEKKQPVAFWCNPISGHNTLYWYLQNLGQGPELLIRYENEEAVDDSQLPKDRFSAERLKGVDSTLKIQPAELGDSAVYLCASTTRDKGRSEQFFGPGTRLTVL.

The V gene is TRBV6-5, the J gene TRBJ1-5; weak D call: TRBD1 (5 bases). This CDR3 spans 14 amino acids. Germline V gene sequence: CDR1 MNHEY, CDR2 SVGAGI. Trimming shortened V by 9 bases and J by 5 bases, and 17 bases separated the two germline ends. This chain's CDR3 is CASSGGGTHQPQHF. The DNA of the CDR3 is TGTGCCAGTTCCGGGGGTGGGACGCATCAGCCCCAGCATTTT.

The J gene is TRBJ1-5, the V gene TRBV19; TRBD1 is a possible D gene (5 bases). Trimming took off 3 bases at V and 2 bases at J, with 17 bases between the two ends. Germline V gene lookup returns CDR1 LNHDA and CDR2 SQIVND (reference sequence). The CDR3 is 17 amino acids. The CDR3 loop is CASSISTGGGGNQPQHF. DNA of the CDR3: TGTGCCAGTAGTATCTCAACCGGGGGAGGTGGCAATCAGCCCCAGCATTTT. Based on the CDR3 plus reference TRBV19 and TRBJ1-5, the full variable domain is DGGITQSPKYLFRKEGQNVTLSCEQNLNHDAMYWYRQDPGQGLRLIYYSQIVNDFQKGDIAEGYSVSREKKESFPLTVTSAQKNPTAFYLCASSISTGGGGNQPQHFGDGTRLSIL.

The chain joins TRBV12-3 or TRBV12-4 to TRBJ2-1, with D perhaps TRBD1 (5 bases). The CDR3 has 13 residues. Between the trimmed V and J ends, which lost 6 bases and 4 bases, there was a span of 10 bases. CDR3 amino acids: CASRQDSYNEQFF. The CDR3 bases are TGTGCCAGCAGGCAAGACAGTTACAATGAGCAGTTCTTC.

The chain is built from TRBV7-9 and TRBJ2-7; 9 bases fit TRBD2. Germline V gene lookup returns CDR1 SEHNR and CDR2 FQNEAQ (reference sequence). The CDR3 has 13 residues. V was pared by 8 bases and J by 5 bases, with 7 bases of the junction left unmatched. As DNA, the CDR3 is TGTGCCAGCGGGCGGGGGGGCCTTGACGAGCAGTACTTC. Its protein is CASGRGGLDEQYF.

The chain couples TRBV24-1 to TRBJ1-5, with 7 bases fitting TRBD1. Unmatched junction bases numbered 1, after V lost 9 bases and J lost 0 bases. CDR3 length: 13 residues. Germline values: CDR1 KGHDR, CDR2 SFDVKD. CDR3 sequence reads: CATGTASNQPQHF. CDR3 DNA: TGTGCCACCGGGACAGCTAGCAATCAGCCCCAGCATTTT.

This clone was seen a few times. The rearrangement uses TRBV12-5 and TRBJ1-2; D call uncertain. There are 14 residues in the CDR3. CDR1 is LGHNT, CDR2 FRNRAP, per germline. V was pared by 5 bases and J by 5 bases, with 15 bases between. The CDR3 DNA reads as TGTGCTAGTGGTACCTCCGGGGATTTATATGGCTACACCTTC. It translates to CASGTSGDLYGYTF.

This clone was counted between two and nine times. V gene TRBV11-2 combines with J gene TRBJ2-7, with 8 bases lining up with TRBD2. Germline V gene data show CDR1 as SGHAT and CDR2 as FQNNGV. The CDR3 totals 16 residues. The ends lost 4 bases at V and 4 bases at J; junction bases unmatched: 12. Written as DNA, the CDR3 is TGTGCCAGCAGCTCCACGGGAGGGGTTTCCTTTTACGAGCAGTACTTC. It yields the protein CASSSTGGVSFYEQYF. The complete variable domain, with remaining parts taken from reference TRBV11-2 and TRBJ2-7, reads EAGVAQSPRYKIIEKRQSVAFWCNPISGHATLYWYQQILGQGPKLLIQFQNNGVVDDSQLPKDRFSAERLKGVDSTLKIQPAKLEDSAVYLCASSSTGGVSFYEQYFGPGTRLTVT.

The V and J genes are TRBV9 and TRBJ2-3; 7 nucleotides match TRBD2. V lost 0 bases and J lost 3; bases outside the gene matches: 4. The CDR3 totals 15 residues. CDR1 and CDR2 from the germline V gene are SGDLS and YYNGEE. The CDR3 DNA sequence: TGTGCCAGCAGCGTAGGCCCGGGGGGAACAGATACGCAGTATTTT. Translation: CASSVGPGGTDTQYF.

The CDR3 DNA follows: TGCGCCAGCAGGACAAGAACTAATGAAAAACTGTTTTTT. It is translated as CASRTRTNEKLFF. The chain is built from TRBV4-1 and TRBJ1-4; D is unresolved. The germline V gene encodes CDR1 MGHRA and CDR2 YSYEKL. V was shortened by 6 bases and J by 1 base, with 6 bases between the two germline ends. This CDR3 spans 13 amino acids.

V is TRBV7-3 and J is TRBJ2-1; 7 nucleotides match TRBD2. V trimming: 0 bases; J trimming: 9 bases; junction bases outside the gene matches: 11. Germline CDR1 SGHTA, CDR2 FQGTGA. The CDR3 loop spans 16 amino acids. This CDR3 reads CASSLTSGRGDSEQFF. For the CDR3, the DNA is TGTGCCAGCAGCTTAACAAGTGGCCGGGGGGATAGTGAGCAGTTCTTC.

The V gene is TRBV5-6, the J gene TRBJ2-7; D uncertain. The CDR3 runs to 12 residues. The germline V and J ends were trimmed by 3 bases and 0 bases, with 4 bases remaining between them. In germline, CDR1 is SGHDT, CDR2 YYEEEE. The CDR3 spells CASSSSSYEQYF. Here the CDR3 DNA reads TGTGCCAGCAGCTCTAGCTCCTACGAGCAGTACTTC.

V is TRBV5-6 and J is TRBJ2-5; 7 bases line up with TRBD2. Germline V gene lookup returns CDR1 SGHDT and CDR2 YYEEEE. CDR3 length equals 12 residues. Trimming cost V 4 bases and J 5 bases; bases outside gene matches: 2. This CDR3 is CASSVLAETQYF. CDR3 coding DNA: TGTGCCAGCAGCGTACTAGCGGAGACCCAGTACTTC.

The chain is built from TRBV7-8 and TRBJ1-4; 9 bases line up with TRBD1. V was clipped by 3 bases and J by 6 bases; unmatched bases: 2. CDR3 length: 14 residues. The germline V gene has CDR1 SGHVS and CDR2 FQNEAQ. CDR3 bases: TGTGCCAGCAGCTTTCGACAGGGGGATGAAAAACTGTTTTTT. Amino acid sequence: CASSFRQGDEKLFF.

The DNA for the CDR3 is TGTGCCAGCAGTGGCGGACAGGGCACCTACGAGCAGTACTTC. Its translation: CASSGGQGTYEQYF. This chain uses TRBV6-4 with TRBJ2-7; TRBD1 matches at 8 bases. V gave up 4 bases and J gave up 2 bases; unmatched junction bases: 4. Germline CDR1 reads MRHNA; CDR2 reads SNTAGT. There are 14 residues in the CDR3.

The chain joins TRBV4-1 to TRBJ1-5, with a weak D call TRBD1 (5 bases). CDR1 is MGHRA and CDR2 is YSYEKL in the germline V gene. Trimming took 4 bases from V and 4 from J, leaving 17 bases between them. CDR3 size: 16 residues. CDR3 amino acids: CASSPPWGDGNQPQHF. CDR3 sequence (DNA): TGCGCCAGCAGCCCCCCGTGGGGGGATGGGAATCAGCCCCAGCATTTT.

This clone was seen more than once but under ten times. The V gene is TRBV30, the J gene TRBJ1-1, with D perhaps matching TRBD1 (6 bases). Germline assignment: CDR1 GTSNPN and CDR2 SVGIG (reference sequence). Trimming took 3 bases from V and 1 from J, leaving 18 bases between them. The CDR3 covers 16 residues. The CDR3, as DNA: TGTGCCTGGAGCGGCCTAGGGGGGGGACCGAACACTGAAGCTTTCTTT. Its protein is CAWSGLGGGPNTEAFF.